One and the same sample provided the 4 T cell receptor beta chains below, sequenced in a study of control samples from healthy donors and cancer patients. Profiling relied on immunoSEQ multiplex PCR, and the TCRdb table lists in-frame clones only, not all of them. The table has about 72,000 clones, about 92% seen once. Input material: blood. These receptors all come from a woman between 55 and 75 years old in good health.

The chain links TRBV7-9 to TRBJ2-1, with 10 bases lining up with TRBD2. The junction had 15 bases not matched to a gene; V was cut back by 1 base and J by 6 bases. Looked up from germline, CDR1 is SEHNR and CDR2 is FQNEAQ (reference sequence). The CDR3 runs to 19 residues. This chain's CDR3 is CASSLGLAGTNFIRNEQFF. In DNA, the CDR3 is TGTGCCAGCAGCTTAGGACTAGCGGGTACCAACTTCATACGCAATGAGCAGTTCTTC.

The gene calls are TRBV3-1 (or the pseudogene TRBV3-2) and TRBJ1-2; no reliable D call. This CDR3 is built from 12 residues. V was shortened by 0 bases and J by 5 bases, with 4 bases between the two germline ends. Per germline, CDR1 LGHDT and CDR2 YNNKEL (reference sequence). CDR3 DNA sequence: TGTGCCAGCAGCCAAGAGGAATATGGCTACACCTTC. Translation gives CASSQEEYGYTF.

The chain uses TRBV20-1 and TRBJ2-7, with D possibly TRBD2 on 6 matching bases. CDR1 DFQATT and CDR2 SNEGSKA come from the germline V gene (reference sequence). V dropped 3 bases and J dropped 6 bases, with 21 bases sitting between them. The CDR3 sequence is 15 residues long. The CDR3 region has the DNA TGCAGTGCTAGTAGTGTCAGGCGGGGATCAGGCGAGCAGTACTTC. As protein: CSASSVRRGSGEQYF.

This clone was seen a single time. The V call is TRBV18, the J call TRBJ2-7; 10 nucleotides align to TRBD2. CDR1 and CDR2 from the germline V gene are KGHSH and LQKENI. This CDR3 spans 15 amino acids. The J segment lost 3 bases and the V segment lost 4 bases, leaving 6 bases of the junction unmatched. CDR3 DNA sequence: TGTGCCAGCTCACAAGGCGGGACTAGCGTCTACGAGCAGTACTTC. It encodes CASSQGGTSVYEQYF.